This record covers a single T cell receptor (beta chain). What it binds is unknown. The sample belongs to a study of T cell responses to AZD1222 COVID-19 vaccine. Study-wide background: Second-dose intervals of approximately 4 or approximately 12 weeks were pooled.

Study observations and caveats: Reportedly, nearly half the spike-specific TCRs target unmutated variant regions. Recipients of two AZD1222 doses showed rising Spike-specific TCR breadth and depth.

Between the trimmed V and J ends, which lost 5 bases and 7 bases, there was a span of 17 bases. The CDR3 loop spans 14 amino acids. Germline CDR1 reads SEHNR; CDR2 reads FQNEAQ (reference sequence). TCRdb keeps only in-frame clones here, not all; method: immunoSEQ multiplex PCR. The sample yields about 180,000 clones, 80% to 90% seen once. The sample in question was peripheral blood, obtained on day 0 of AZD1222 vaccination. This sequence originates from an adult in good health. The J gene is TRBJ2-5, the V gene TRBV7-9, with D perhaps matching TRBD2 (7 bases). The CDR3 nucleotides read TGTGCCAGCAGCCGTCGGGGGGAACAGGGGACCCAGTACTTC. Protein: CASSRRGEQGTQYF.